The TCR beta chain described here comes from a study of shared clonotypes between healthy human individuals. General study findings and limits: A handful of donors shared about 4.8% of their naive CD4 clonotypes. On the whole, naive subsets had larger estimated richness than memory subsets had.

Naive CD45RA+ and memory CD45RA-negative subsets were split from CD4+ cells. With respect to this clone: Its target is not known.

Sequenced by immunoSEQ multiplex PCR; TCRdb stores in-frame clones only, minus some. In the table there are more than 2 million clones, 95% of which are singletons. Losses at the gene ends were 4 bases for V and 2 bases for J; bases not matched to a gene: 8. CDR1 and CDR2 from the germline V gene are MNHEY and SMNVEV (reference sequence). The CDR3 has 15 residues. The sequencing input was naive CD4+ T cells sorted from blood. The subset is: CD45RA+ positively selected. The clonotype originates from a man in his late teens or twenties in good health. The chain couples TRBV27 to TRBJ2-7; 7 nucleotides align to TRBD2. The DNA of the CDR3 is TGTGCCAGCAGTTCAACCCGGGACTACCCCTACGAGCAGTACTTC. Residues: CASSSTRDYPYEQYF.